These T cell receptor beta chains were read from a single sample in a study of cytomegalovirus exposure and HLA in healthy donors. TCRdb's table, derived via immunoSEQ multiplex PCR, lists solely in-frame clones and lacks some. Among 60,000 to 90,000 clones listed, approximately 82% were seen once. Sequenced: PBMCs. These receptors were taken from a man aged 65-85 years in good health and CMV-seropositive. Both conserved end residues are part of each CDR3. A D gene is named only where the DNA matches it firmly. Clone size appears in some rows only: once, few, many, or a class for an expanded clone.

j_gene | v_gene | abundance | d_gene | CDR3aa | CDR3nt
TRBJ2-5 | TRBV2 | - | TRBD1 | CASSTQGLGETQYF | TGTGCCAGCAGTACACAGGGGTTGGGCGAGACCCAGTACTTC
TRBJ1-5 | TRBV19 | - | TRBD1 | CAAGGGQGARAQHF | TGTGCCGCGGGCGGGGGACAGGGGGCCCGGGCCCAGCATTTT
TRBJ2-2 | TRBV7-9 | - | TRBD1 | CASSVRQGNTGELFF | TGTGCCAGCAGCGTACGACAGGGGAACACCGGGGAGCTGTTTTTT
TRBJ1-3 | TRBV7-2 | - | - | CASSSRSYYSGNTIYF | TGTGCCAGCAGCTCTAGAAGTTACTACTCTGGAAACACCATATATTTT
TRBJ2-1 | TRBV7-9 | - | - | CASSLEGSSYNEQFF | TGTGCCAGCAGTCTCGAAGGGAGCTCCTACAATGAGCAGTTCTTC
TRBJ1-1 | TRBV4-3 | - | - | CASSRVGSTAFF | TGCGCCAGCAGCCGAGTCGGGTCTACAGCTTTCTTT
TRBJ2-1 | TRBV19 | - | TRBD2 | CASNPVASGSNEQFF | TGTGCCAGTAACCCCGTGGCTAGCGGGAGCAATGAGCAGTTCTTC
TRBJ1-5 | TRBV14 | few | TRBD1 | CASYHTDRGSGPGDQPQHF | TGTGCCAGCTACCACACGGACAGGGGTTCGGGCCCTGGGGATCAGCCCCAGCATTTT
TRBJ2-7 | TRBV6-6 | - | - | CASSQTRVWSSYEQYF | TGTGCCAGCAGCCAAACCAGGGTATGGAGCTCCTACGAGCAGTACTTC
TRBJ2-3 | TRBV5-1 | - | TRBD1 | CASSIGTGVDTQYF | TGCGCCAGCAGCATCGGGACAGGGGTGGATACGCAGTATTTT
TRBJ1-3 | TRBV6-6 | - | - | CASKEPEAGNTIYF | TGTGCCAGCAAGGAGCCGGAGGCCGGAAACACCATATATTTT
TRBJ1-2 | TRBV27 | - | - | CASSLEASNYGYTF | TGTGCCAGCAGTTTAGAGGCCTCGAACTATGGCTACACCTTC
TRBJ2-3 | TRBV7-7 | - | TRBD1 | CASSSGTGSADTQYF | TGTGCCAGCAGCTCCGGGACAGGGTCGGCAGATACGCAGTATTTT
TRBJ2-3 | TRBV10-3 | - | TRBD2 | CAISASGGEDTQYF | TGTGCCATCAGTGCTAGCGGGGGGGAAGATACGCAGTATTTT
TRBJ2-5 | TRBV6-1 | - | TRBD2 | CASSLAGGEETQYF | TGTGCCAGCAGCTTAGCGGGGGGGGAAGAGACCCAGTACTTC
TRBJ2-3 | TRBV6-5 | - | - | CASRPTGFDTDTQYF | TGTGCCAGCAGGCCAACAGGGTTCGACACAGATACGCAGTATTTT
TRBJ1-1 | TRBV19 | - | TRBD1 | CATKPGQQNTEAFF | TGTGCCACGAAACCGGGACAGCAGAACACTGAAGCTTTCTTT
TRBJ2-3 | TRBV28 | - | TRBD2 | CASSSSAGALPDTQYF | TGTGCCAGCAGTTCCTCGGCGGGAGCCCTCCCAGATACGCAGTATTTT
TRBJ2-3 | TRBV10-1 | few | TRBD2 | CASSDSGADTQYF | TGCGCCAGCAGTGATAGCGGGGCAGATACGCAGTATTTT
TRBJ2-5 | TRBV5-4 | - | TRBD2 | CASSPDPAGQETQYF | TGTGCCAGCAGCCCGGACCCAGCGGGGCAAGAGACCCAGTACTTC
TRBJ2-7 | TRBV18 | - | - | CASSPTGDEQYF | TGTGCCAGCTCACCAACGGGGGACGAGCAGTACTTC
TRBJ1-1 | TRBV6-1 | few | - | CASKTDPTGGAEAFF | TGTGCCAGCAAAACCGACCCTACAGGTGGGGCTGAAGCTTTCTTT
TRBJ2-7 | TRBV5-1 | - | TRBD1 | CASSLTTGGTGYEQYF | TGCGCCAGCAGCTTGACCACAGGGGGGACGGGTTACGAGCAGTACTTC
TRBJ2-1 | TRBV7-9 | once | - | CASSLGQASNEQFF | TGTGCCAGCAGCTTAGGACAGGCTTCGAATGAGCAGTTCTTC
TRBJ1-5 | TRBV28 | - | - | CATHSGNQPQHF | TGTGCCACCCACTCGGGCAATCAGCCCCAGCATTTT
TRBJ2-5 | TRBV5-4 | - | - | CASSRDSQETQYF | TGTGCCAGCAGCCGGGACTCCCAAGAGACCCAGTACTTC
TRBJ2-7 | TRBV6-1 | - | - | CASRRGEGVIYEQYF | TGTGCCAGCAGGAGGGGGGAGGGCGTCATCTACGAGCAGTACTTC
TRBJ1-5 | TRBV19 | - | TRBD1 | CASSLRDRPRGLNDQPQHF | TGTGCCAGTAGTCTCCGGGACAGGCCCCGGGGGCTCAACGATCAGCCCCAGCATTTT
TRBJ2-5 | TRBV2 | - | - | CASSEGAVQETQYF | TGTGCCAGCAGTGAAGGGGCAGTGCAAGAGACCCAGTACTTC
TRBJ1-2 | TRBV5-4 | - | - | CASSPGGGDYGYTF | TGTGCCAGCAGTCCTGGGGGAGGGGATTATGGCTACACCTTC
TRBJ2-7 | TRBV6-6 | - | TRBD1 | CASRSTTGTGGDEQYF | TGTGCCAGCAGGAGTACAACCGGGACAGGGGGCGACGAACAGTACTTC
TRBJ1-1 | TRBV5-6 | - | - | CASSLARSSGAFF | TGTGCCAGCAGCTTGGCACGAAGTAGTGGAGCTTTCTTT
TRBJ2-3 | TRBV30 | - | TRBD2 | CAWSVVSGSWTDTQYF | TGTGCCTGGAGTGTGGTTAGCGGGAGTTGGACAGATACGCAGTATTTT
TRBJ2-7 | TRBV12-5 | - | TRBD2 | CASGLGTSGGDEQYF | TGTGCTAGTGGTTTAGGGACTAGCGGGGGAGACGAGCAGTACTTC
TRBJ2-3 | TRBV9 | - | TRBD2 | CASSVGGLPTTDTQYF | TGTGCCAGCAGCGTAGGGGGACTACCCACCACAGATACGCAGTATTTT
TRBJ1-3 | TRBV6-5 | - | TRBD1 | CASRQGASGNTIYF | TGTGCCAGCAGACAGGGGGCATCTGGAAACACCATATATTTT
TRBJ2-6 | TRBV29-1 | - | - | CSVEGASGANVLTF | TGCAGCGTTGAAGGCGCCTCTGGGGCCAACGTCCTGACTTTC
TRBJ1-2 | TRBV18 | - | TRBD1 | CASSPQGADGYTF | TGTGCCAGCTCACCCCAGGGGGCCGATGGCTACACCTTC
TRBJ1-5 | TRBV30 | once | TRBD1 | CAWSPTGDQPQHF | TGTGCCTGGAGTCCGACAGGGGATCAGCCCCAGCATTTT
TRBJ2-2 | TRBV19 | - | - | CASSPSTFGGELFF | TGTGCCAGTAGTCCCTCGACATTCGGCGGGGAGCTGTTTTTT
TRBJ1-2 | TRBV30 | - | - | CAWSVQGEDGYTF | TGTGCCTGGAGTGTACAGGGAGAAGATGGCTACACCTTC